This T cell receptor (beta chain) was sequenced during a study of blood T cell repertoires in COVID-19. About the research overall: Sites across the United States, Italy and Spain contributed samples from acute and convalescent COVID-19.

Germline values: CDR1 LGHDT, CDR2 YNNKEL (reference sequence). CDR3 size: 18 residues. With V trimmed by 3 bases and J by 5 bases, 16 bases remained unmatched. Per the original methods: Estimates of nucleated cell counts were drawn from the amplification of reference gene primers. Only in-frame clones appear in the TCRdb table, and some are missing; sequencing was by immunoSEQ multiplex PCR. V and J calls and clone size are copied from that table; D and trimming were computed from the DNA. The table shows about 140,000 clones, with roughly 85% occurring only once. Sequences were obtained from peripheral blood. This rearrangement joins TRBV3-1 (or the pseudogene TRBV3-2) to TRBJ2-5, with 9 bases identical to TRBD2. The TCR comes from a man aged 55 to 70 with acute or convalescent COVID-19. The CDR3 sequence is CASSQAGGRASGLETQYF. DNA of the CDR3: TGTGCCAGCAGCCAGGCCGGCGGGAGGGCCTCCGGGTTGGAGACCCAGTACTTC.